One sample yielded the 14 T cell receptor beta chains listed below, sequenced in a study of blood T cell repertoires in COVID-19. TCRdb's table, derived via immunoSEQ multiplex PCR, lists solely in-frame clones and lacks some. Of under 200,000 clones in the sample, approximately 86% were seen once. Sequences were obtained from peripheral blood. The source is a young man with acute or convalescent COVID-19.

The chain combines TRBV6-6 with TRBJ1-1, with D perhaps matching TRBD1 (6 bases). Per germline, CDR1 MNHNY and CDR2 SVGAGI (reference sequence). The CDR3 consists of 17 residues. V shed 5 bases and J shed 4 bases, with 23 bases lying between them. The CDR3 here is CASSPRTVGVLSTEAFF. As DNA, the CDR3 is TGTGCCAGCAGTCCGAGGACAGTAGGGGTTTTGAGCACTGAAGCTTTCTTT.

This clone came up once. The CDR3 sequence is CAWNMAGDNQPQHF. CDR3 DNA sequence: TGTGCCTGGAATATGGCAGGGGACAATCAGCCCCAGCATTTT. The genes are TRBV30 and TRBJ1-5; a possible D gene is TRBD1 (6 bases). Germline V lookup: CDR1 GTSNPN, CDR2 SVGIG (reference sequence). Trimming stripped 4 bases from V and 3 bases from J, with 13 bases between. The CDR3 extends over 14 amino acids.

The chain is built from TRBV2 and TRBJ1-1; 8 bases match TRBD1. The germline CDR1 and CDR2 sequences are SNHLY and FYNNEI. V lost 3 bases, J lost 4 bases, and 10 bases stayed unmatched. CDR3 length: 16 amino acids. The CDR3 region is CASSDHRTGRGTEAFF. The CDR3 DNA sequence: TGTGCCAGCAGTGACCACAGGACAGGGAGGGGCACTGAAGCTTTCTTT.

This clone was detected only once. The gene calls are TRBV6-5 and TRBJ2-1; 7 bases match TRBD1. The V segment lost 6 bases and the J segment 2 bases; nucleotides outside the gene matches: 7. CDR1 is MNHEY, CDR2 SVGAGI, per germline. This CDR3 region has 15 residues. The CDR3 reads CASSTGEEPYNEQFF. The CDR3 DNA follows: TGTGCCAGCAGCACAGGGGAAGAACCCTACAATGAGCAGTTCTTC.

This rearrangement joins TRBV19 to TRBJ2-1; D unclear. CDR3 length: 13 residues. V lost 5 bases, J lost 6 bases, and 11 bases lay in between. The germline gives CDR1 LNHDA, CDR2 SQIVND (reference sequence). CDR3 bases: TGTGCCAGTAGTTGGCTAGGATCCAATGAGCAGTTCTTC. This translates into CASSWLGSNEQFF.

This clone was counted a few times. V usage is TRBV11-2 and J usage is TRBJ2-5, with TRBD1 identical over 7 bases. CDR3 length equals 15 residues. Germline V CDR1 and CDR2: SGHAT, FQNNGV. Trimming cost V 4 bases and J 5 bases; bases outside gene matches: 10. The CDR3 spells CASSSLRGLYETQYF. In nucleotides, the CDR3 is TGTGCCAGCAGCTCCCTTAGGGGGCTCTATGAGACCCAGTACTTC.

V gene TRBV6-5 combines with J gene TRBJ1-6; tentatively, D is TRBD1 (6 bases). The CDR3 is 16 residues long. Per the germline V gene, CDR1 is MNHEY and CDR2 is SVGAGI. V was trimmed by 4 bases and J by 2 bases, leaving 12 bases between them. The CDR3, as DNA: TGTGCCAGCAGTTTAGCTCGGGACACCTATAATTCACCCCTCCACTTT. This sequence encodes CASSLARDTYNSPLHF.

This clone was picked up one time. The gene calls are TRBV30 and TRBJ2-1; 9 bases match TRBD2. The CDR3 sequence is 15 residues long. Germline values: CDR1 GTSNPN, CDR2 SVGIG (reference sequence). Trimming at V came to 3 bases and at J to 7 bases, leaving 10 bases not matched to a gene. The CDR3 DNA reads TGTGCCTGGAGGGGTAGCGGGGGACCGTGGAATGAGCAGTTCTTC. Translation gives CAWRGSGGPWNEQFF. The full variable domain, in which reference TRBV30 and TRBJ2-1 provide the parts outside the CDR3, is SQTIHQWPATLVQPVGSPLSLECTVEGTSNPNLYWYRQAAGRGLQLLFYSVGIGQISSEVPQNLSASRPQDRQFILSSKKLLLSDSGFYLCAWRGSGGPWNEQFFGPGTRLTVL.

This clone was seen once. The chain is built from TRBV5-4 and TRBJ1-1, with D maybe TRBD1 (6 bases). Between the trimmed V and J ends, which lost 3 bases and 0 bases, there was a span of 12 bases. The germline V gene encodes CDR1 SGHNT and CDR2 YYREEE (reference sequence). The CDR3 is 15 amino acids. CDR3: CASSSFTGMNTEAFF. The CDR3, as DNA: TGTGCCAGCAGCTCTTTTACAGGGATGAACACTGAAGCTTTCTTT.

This chain uses TRBV5-4 with TRBJ2-3, with 8 bases aligning to TRBD1. This CDR3 has 13 amino acids. Germline V gene lookup returns CDR1 SGHNT and CDR2 YYREEE (reference sequence). The ends lost 3 bases at V and 5 bases at J; junction bases unmatched: 2. The CDR3 here is CASSSGQGDTQYF. As DNA, the CDR3 is TGTGCCAGCAGCTCTGGACAGGGAGATACGCAGTATTTT.

Details on this clone: Distinct nucleotide sequences in the sample also encode this CDR3. This chain uses TRBV6-4 with TRBJ2-1, with TRBD1 matching over 8 bases. V was clipped by 2 bases and J by 6 bases; unmatched bases: 3. CDR1 MRHNA and CDR2 SNTAGT come from the germline V gene. The CDR3 is 14 amino acids. In DNA, the CDR3 is TGTGCCAGCAGTGACGGTACAGGGGGCAATGAGCAGTTCTTC. This codes for CASSDGTGGNEQFF.

The J gene is TRBJ2-2, the V gene TRBV12-3 or TRBV12-4, with 7 bases aligning to TRBD1. The J segment lost 5 bases and the V segment lost 5 bases, leaving 2 bases of the junction unmatched. This CDR3 contains 13 residues. For the CDR3, the DNA is TGTGCCAGCAGTCGGACAGGAACCGGGGAGCTGTTTTTT. It codes for CASSRTGTGELFF.

This clone was detected once. The chain has TRBV6-5 and TRBJ1-3; D is perhaps TRBD1 (6 bases). The CDR3 runs to 15 residues. Germline CDR1 and CDR2: MNHEY and SVGAGI. Trimming took 6 bases from V and 2 from J, leaving 14 bases between them. The CDR3: CASSLGGFTGNTIYF. CDR3 DNA sequence: TGTGCCAGCAGCCTAGGGGGATTCACTGGAAACACCATATATTTT.

This chain connects TRBV7-3 to TRBJ2-3, with 7 nucleotides matching TRBD1. V lost 4 bases and J lost 4; bases outside the gene matches: 11. The CDR3 runs 16 residues. Germline values: CDR1 SGHTA, CDR2 FQGTGA. The CDR3 DNA follows: TGTGCCAGCAGCTCCGGACAGGTTCAATTCTCAGATACGCAGTATTTT. Residues: CASSSGQVQFSDTQYF.